Listed below are T cell receptor beta chains from one sample, sequenced in a study of OX40 agonist ivuxolimab in advanced cancers. Profiled with immunoSEQ multiplex PCR; TCRdb holds only in-frame clones, not every one. Seen here are about 70,000 clones, approximately 90% observed once, and the top ten hold roughly 1%. Sequencing used CD4+ or CD8+ T cells sorted from blood, obtained in a trial of the OX40 agonist ivuxolimab. All receptors come from an adult with an advanced solid tumor such as melanoma, head and neck, liver or kidney cancer. Each CDR3 is given with its conserved first and last residue. Fields, in order: V gene, J gene, D gene, CDR3 protein, CDR3 DNA. The D gene is left open where the match is weak.

TRBV5-4	TRBJ2-5	TRBD1	CASSAGQDKTQYF	TGTGCCAGCAGCGCGGGACAGGATAAGACCCAGTACTTC
TRBV6-5	TRBJ2-3	NA	CASSYSWRTPTDTQYF	TGTGCCAGCAGTTACTCTTGGCGGACTCCCACAGATACGCAGTATTTT
TRBV7-2	TRBJ2-5	NA	CASSAWVQVPQETQYF	TGTGCCAGCAGCGCATGGGTTCAGGTGCCCCAAGAGACCCAGTACTTC
TRBV5-1	TRBJ1-1	TRBD1	CASSLSDRMNTEAFF	TGCGCCAGCAGCCTATCGGACAGGATGAACACTGAAGCTTTCTTT
TRBV11-2	TRBJ2-2	TRBD2	CASSFLAGPNRDTGELFF	TGTGCCAGCAGCTTTCTAGCGGGGCCCAACCGGGACACCGGGGAGCTGTTTTTT
TRBV5-6	TRBJ1-2	NA	CASSLGSGAGGYTF	TGTGCCAGCAGCTTGGGTTCAGGCGCCGGGGGCTACACCTTC
TRBV25-1	TRBJ1-6	NA	CASSERGEVSPLHF	TGTGCCAGCAGTGAACGGGGGGAAGTTTCACCCCTCCACTTT
TRBV6-1	TRBJ2-7	NA	CASSEYYRTYEQYF	TGTGCCAGCAGTGAATATTACAGAACCTACGAGCAGTACTTC
TRBV5-1	TRBJ1-3	NA	CASSEGPHHSGNTIYF	TGCGCCAGCAGCGAGGGACCGCATCACTCTGGAAACACCATATATTTT
TRBV21-1	TRBJ1-5	NA	CASSKRTRPNQPQHF	TGTGCCAGCAGCAAAAGGACACGACCCAATCAGCCCCAGCATTTT
TRBV2	TRBJ2-3	NA	CASRESRWDTQYF	TGTGCCAGCAGGGAGTCTCGGTGGGATACGCAGTATTTT